The clone carrying this T cell receptor (beta chain) was seen ten or more times. TCR beta CDR3 regions were amplified from RNA. A set of HTBI primers served as the primers for a first-round RT-PCR of the TCR CDR3. One entry per CDR3 protein results from TCRdb running MiXCR on the multiplex PCR reads. This table has 640,000 or so distinct CDR3 sequences, around 15% appearing once. This specimen belongs to a study of T cells in Graves' hyperthyroidism and ophthalmopathy. Source material: blood. The TCR sequence derives from a woman aged 35 to 49 with Graves' ophthalmopathy.

For the CDR3, the DNA is TGTGCCAGCAGCGTAGATACAGGGTCAGCCGAGCAGTACTTC. This translates into CASSVDTGSAEQYF. The chain combines TRBV9 with TRBJ2-7, with TRBD1 as a possible D gene (6 bases). Trimming took 0 bases from V and 6 from J, leaving 13 bases between them. From germline, CDR1 is SGDLS and CDR2 YYNGEE. This CDR3 is built from 14 residues.